These 18 T cell receptor beta chains were sequenced from one sample in a study of T-cell memory formation after mild COVID-19. MiXCR, applied by TCRdb to the 5' RACE reads, yields one record per CDR3 protein. This sample yields about 340,000 distinct CDR3 sequences, of which approximately 16% are seen a single time; under 25% belongs to the top ten. The specimen was PBMCs or a T cell subset sorted from them (not recorded which). These TCRs come from a man aged 18 to 29 who had mild COVID-19 (a few samples of this study predate the infection). Cell type and time point are not known.

This clonotype was detected ten times or more. The rearrangement uses TRBV4-1 and TRBJ2-7, with D possibly matching TRBD2 (6 bases). The germline CDR1 and CDR2 sequences are MGHRA and YSYEKL. This CDR3 contains 15 residues. V lost 1 base, J lost 3 bases, and 13 bases lay in between. CDR3 DNA: TGCGCCAGCAGCCAAGTCCGGGGGAACCTCTACGAGCAGTACTTC. This codes for CASSQVRGNLYEQYF.

This chain uses TRBV12-3 or TRBV12-4 with TRBJ1-1, with 7 nucleotides matching TRBD1. The CDR3 is 15 residues long. The ends lost 5 bases at V and 4 bases at J; junction bases unmatched: 10. CDR3 nucleotides: TGTGCCAGCAGTCCTATCCCAGGGGGACCCACTGAAGCTTTCTTT. It is translated as CASSPIPGGPTEAFF.

This clonotype was seen many times. The J gene is TRBJ1-1, the V gene TRBV5-6; TRBD1 might be the D (6 bases). Germline values: CDR1 SGHDT, CDR2 YYEEEE. Between the trimmed V and J ends, which lost 4 bases and 3 bases, there was a span of 13 bases. The CDR3 has 14 amino acids. DNA for the CDR3: TGTGCCAGCAGCCGCCGGGGGCCGGACACTGAAGCTTTCTTT. This sequence encodes CASSRRGPDTEAFF.

There are a few counts of this clonotype. This rearrangement joins TRBV27 to TRBJ1-6; 9 bases are shared with TRBD1. CDR3 length: 15 amino acids. The junction had 4 bases not matched to a gene; V was cut back by 3 bases and J by 7 bases. The germline V gene encodes CDR1 MNHEY and CDR2 SMNVEV (reference sequence). CDR3 nucleotides: TGTGCCAGCAGTTTGGCCGGGACAGGGAATTCACCCCTCCACTTT. Residues: CASSLAGTGNSPLHF.

This clonotype was counted many times. The genes are TRBV20-1 and TRBJ2-2; 14 bases are shared with TRBD2. Germline-derived CDR1 and CDR2 are DFQATT and SNEGSKA (reference sequence). CDR3 length: 15 residues. J gave up 7 bases and V 6 bases, and 7 bases lay outside the gene matches. DNA of the CDR3: TGCAGTGCACGGGGACTAGCGGGGGTAGGCGGGGAGCTGTTTTTT. Its protein product is CSARGLAGVGGELFF.

In the case of this clonotype: This CDR3 is missing its conserved last phenylalanine or tryptophan, likely due to a read error. It is unclear where the CDR3 begins or ends on the DNA, so no DNA is shown, and the CDR3 is as TCRdb lists it. J is TRBJ1-1 and V is TRBV6-5. The CDR3 sequence runs 10 residues, both termini included. Germline lookup yields CDR1 MNHEY and CDR2 SVGAGI. This chain's CDR3 is CASTSSDGNP.

J is TRBJ2-7 and V is TRBV4-2, with D hard to call. Germline-derived CDR1 and CDR2 are LGHNA and YNFKEQ. The germline V and J ends were trimmed by 0 bases and 2 bases, with 5 bases remaining between them. The CDR3 consists of 13 residues. CDR3 amino acids: CASSQEQTYEQYF. The CDR3 region has the DNA TGTGCCAGCAGCCAAGAACAGACCTACGAGCAGTACTTC.

The chain is built from TRBV6-5 and TRBJ1-1, with D possibly being TRBD1 (5 bases). The CDR3 contains 16 residues. The germline gives CDR1 MNHEY, CDR2 SVGAGI. Deletions cut 0 bases from V and 0 bases from J, with 11 bases between. The CDR3, as DNA: TGTGCCAGCAGTTACTCGATTCGGGGGATGAACACTGAAGCTTTCTTT. This encodes CASSYSIRGMNTEAFF.

The chain is built from TRBV12-3 or TRBV12-4 and TRBJ1-1, with D possibly being TRBD1 (6 bases). The ends were cut back, 6 bases at V and 9 bases at J, with 17 bases in the middle. There are 13 residues in the CDR3. Written as DNA, the CDR3 is TGTGCCAGCAGCTACCGTTGGGACACCAAAGCTTTCTTT. Its translation is CASSYRWDTKAFF.

In DNA form, the CDR3 reads TGTGCCAGCAGCCTCCTAGCGGGGGGGTTCGGGGCCAACGTCCTGACTTTC. Its protein product is CASSLLAGGFGANVLTF. The V gene is TRBV7-8, the J gene TRBJ2-6; TRBD2 matches 12 bases. Trimming at V came to 5 bases and at J to 4 bases, leaving 6 bases not matched to a gene. The germline V gene encodes CDR1 SGHVS and CDR2 FQNEAQ. The CDR3 length is 17 residues. Combining the CDR3 with reference TRBV7-8 and TRBJ2-6 gives the whole variable domain GAGVSQSPRYKVAKRGQDVALRCDPISGHVSLFWYQQALGQGPEFLTYFQNEAQLDKSGLPSDRFFAERPEGSVSTLKIQRTQQEDSAVYLCASSLLAGGFGANVLTFGAGSRLTVL.

This sequence joins TRBV6-5 and TRBJ2-7, with 7 nucleotides matching TRBD1. The CDR3 consists of 12 residues. Germline V CDR1 and CDR2: MNHEY, SVGAGI. V dropped 7 bases and J dropped 5; count of bases not matched to a gene: 5. CDR3 coding DNA: TGTGCCAGCACGGACAGGTACGACGAGCAGTACTTC. This codes for CASTDRYDEQYF.

V and J are TRBV6-1 and TRBJ2-3, with 8 bases lining up with TRBD1. This CDR3 comprises 16 residues. Germline V lookup: CDR1 MNHNS, CDR2 SASEGT. V shed 2 bases, J shed 1 base, and the junction held 5 bases outside the gene matches. CDR3 bases: TGTGCCAGCAGTGAAACCCCGGGACAGGGCACAGATACGCAGTATTTT. Protein: CASSETPGQGTDTQYF.

The rearrangement joins TRBV3-1 to TRBJ2-7; D gene uncertain. The CDR3 loop spans 14 amino acids. Germline-derived CDR1 and CDR2 are LGHDT and YNNKEL (reference sequence). V lost 1 base and J lost 3, with 10 bases in between. The CDR3 sequence is CASSQVPGHYEQYV. CDR3 nucleotides: TGTGCCAGCAGCCAAGTGCCAGGTCACTACGAGCAGTACGTC.

This clonotype was found a few times. This rearrangement joins TRBV28 to TRBJ1-6, with D maybe TRBD1 (6 bases). CDR1 MDHEN and CDR2 SYDVKM come from the germline V gene. V lost 6 bases to trimming and J lost 5 bases, with 11 bases between them. CDR3 length: 14 residues. The CDR3 DNA reads TGTGCCAGCAGCCCGACAGGAGATAATTCACCCCTCCACTTT. Amino acids: CASSPTGDNSPLHF.

The sample holds a few counts of this clonotype. V usage is TRBV3-1 and J usage is TRBJ1-4, with unresolved D. With 1 base removed from V and 8 bases from J, the gap between germline ends came to 11 bases. The CDR3 sequence is 14 residues long. Germline lookup yields CDR1 LGHDT and CDR2 YNNKEL (reference sequence). The CDR3 spells CASSQGPPGEKLFF. CDR3 bases: TGTGCCAGCAGCCAAGGGCCTCCGGGAGAAAAACTGTTTTTT.

A few counts support this clonotype. The chain recombines TRBV20-1 with TRBJ2-5; D unresolved. V was cut by 3 bases and J by 5 bases, with 7 bases left in between. The CDR3 has 11 residues. The germline V gene has CDR1 DFQATT and CDR2 SNEGSKA (reference sequence). CDR3 amino acids: CSARSGETQYF. The CDR3 DNA reads TGCAGTGCTAGGTCGGGTGAGACCCAGTACTTC.

This clonotype was seen a few times. The chain links TRBV24-1 to TRBJ1-2; D is ambiguous. With 6 bases removed from V and 8 bases from J, the gap between germline ends came to 15 bases. The CDR3 runs to 13 residues. The germline V gene has CDR1 KGHDR and CDR2 SFDVKD. The CDR3 reads CATSPGPSWGYTF. CDR3 bases: TGTGCCACCAGTCCGGGTCCGTCCTGGGGCTACACCTTC.

The gene calls are TRBV11-2 and TRBJ2-7, with D perhaps being TRBD1 or TRBD2 (5 bases each). The CDR3 length is 15 residues. Germline V gene data show CDR1 as SGHAT and CDR2 as FQNNGV. V was shortened by 5 bases and J by 2 bases, with 16 bases between the two germline ends. CDR3 in amino acids: CASSPVRGPTYEQYF. The CDR3, as DNA: TGTGCCAGCAGCCCTGTACGGGGACCGACCTACGAGCAGTACTTC.